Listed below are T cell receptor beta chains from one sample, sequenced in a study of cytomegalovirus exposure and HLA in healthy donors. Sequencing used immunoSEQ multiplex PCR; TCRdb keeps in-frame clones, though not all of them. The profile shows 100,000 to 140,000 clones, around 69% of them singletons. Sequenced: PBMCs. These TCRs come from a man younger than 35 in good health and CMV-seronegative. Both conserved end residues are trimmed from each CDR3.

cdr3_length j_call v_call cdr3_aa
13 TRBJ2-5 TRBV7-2 ASTQRGGRLETQY
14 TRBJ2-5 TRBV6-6 ASSYSTSGESETQY
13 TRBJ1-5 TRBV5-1 ASSPGLGGNQPQH
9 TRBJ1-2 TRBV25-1 ASSATLGCT
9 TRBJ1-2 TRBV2 ASTEDYGYT
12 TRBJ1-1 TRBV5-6 ASSLGSAVTEAF
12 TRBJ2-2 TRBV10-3 AITGQTHTGELF
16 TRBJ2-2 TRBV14 ASSPSGRAGAGAGELF
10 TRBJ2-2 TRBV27 ASSFGGRELF
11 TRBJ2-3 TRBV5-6 ASRGTGADTQY
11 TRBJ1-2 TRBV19 ASTRDPFYGYT
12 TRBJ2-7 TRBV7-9 ASSPSSQGYEQY
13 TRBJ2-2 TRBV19 ASSPPGVRAGELF
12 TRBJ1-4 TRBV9 ASSVARGPEKLF
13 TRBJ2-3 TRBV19 ASSLGLAGGDTQY
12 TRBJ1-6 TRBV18 ASSPKRDNSPLH
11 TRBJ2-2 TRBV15 ATSRVGAGELF
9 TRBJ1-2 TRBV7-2 ASSSGTGHT
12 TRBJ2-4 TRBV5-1 ASSLGGQTDIQY
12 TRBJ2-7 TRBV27 ASSLWRGPYEQY
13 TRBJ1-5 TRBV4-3 ASSQVAGGGQPQH
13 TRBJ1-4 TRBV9 ASSGRDRGREKLF
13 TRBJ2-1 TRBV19 ASSIGTSGAYEQF